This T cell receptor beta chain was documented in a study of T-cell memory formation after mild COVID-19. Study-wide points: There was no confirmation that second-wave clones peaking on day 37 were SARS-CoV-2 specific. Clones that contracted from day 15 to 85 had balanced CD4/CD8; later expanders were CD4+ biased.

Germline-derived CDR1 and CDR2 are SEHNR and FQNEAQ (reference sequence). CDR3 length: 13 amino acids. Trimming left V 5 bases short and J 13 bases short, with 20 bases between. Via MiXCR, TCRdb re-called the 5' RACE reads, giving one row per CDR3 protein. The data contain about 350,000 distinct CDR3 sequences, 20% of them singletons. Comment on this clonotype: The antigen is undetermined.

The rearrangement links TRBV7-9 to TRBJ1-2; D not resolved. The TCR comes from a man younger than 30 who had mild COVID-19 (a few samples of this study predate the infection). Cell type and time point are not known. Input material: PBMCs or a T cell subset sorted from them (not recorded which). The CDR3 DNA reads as TGTGCCAGCAGCCCCGTGGACCGGCGGGAATGCACCTTC. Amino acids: CASSPVDRRECTF.